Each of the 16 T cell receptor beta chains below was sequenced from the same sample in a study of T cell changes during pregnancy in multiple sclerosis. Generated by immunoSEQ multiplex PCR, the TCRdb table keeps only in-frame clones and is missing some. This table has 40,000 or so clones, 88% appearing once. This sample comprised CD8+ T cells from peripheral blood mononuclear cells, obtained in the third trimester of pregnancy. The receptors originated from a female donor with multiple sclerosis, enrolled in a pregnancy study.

The CDR3 here is CASSPAAASYGYTF. In DNA form, the CDR3 reads TGTGCCAGCAGTCCCGCGGCAGCATCTTATGGCTACACCTTC. V is TRBV6-5 and J is TRBJ1-2; the D is unclear. Germline V gives CDR1 MNHEY, CDR2 SVGAGI. V dropped 5 bases and J dropped 5 bases, with 15 bases sitting between them. The CDR3 loop spans 14 amino acids.

CDR3: CASSPGSGERAKNIQYF. The CDR3 region has the DNA TGTGCCAGCAGCCCAGGGTCAGGGGAGAGGGCCAAAAACATTCAGTACTTC. The chain uses TRBV7-3 and TRBJ2-4; the D gene is possibly TRBD1 (6 bases). V dropped 5 bases and J dropped 1 base, with 18 bases sitting between them. The CDR3 has 17 amino acids. Germline V gene sequence: CDR1 SGHTA, CDR2 FQGTGA.

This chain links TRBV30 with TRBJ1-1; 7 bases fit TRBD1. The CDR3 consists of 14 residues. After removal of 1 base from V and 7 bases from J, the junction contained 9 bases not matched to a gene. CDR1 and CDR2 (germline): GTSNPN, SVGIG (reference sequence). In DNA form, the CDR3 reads TGTGCCTGGAGTGCCCTGACAGGGTTGGGTGAAGCTTTCTTT. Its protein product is CAWSALTGLGEAFF.

CDR3 nucleotides: TGTGCCAGCAGCTTAGGGTGGACAGGAACCTACGAGCAGTACTTC. It encodes CASSLGWTGTYEQYF. The V and J genes are TRBV2 and TRBJ2-7; TRBD1 matches 7 bases. The CDR3 has 15 amino acids. With V trimmed by 6 bases and J by 2 bases, 10 bases remained unmatched. Per germline, CDR1 SNHLY and CDR2 FYNNEI.

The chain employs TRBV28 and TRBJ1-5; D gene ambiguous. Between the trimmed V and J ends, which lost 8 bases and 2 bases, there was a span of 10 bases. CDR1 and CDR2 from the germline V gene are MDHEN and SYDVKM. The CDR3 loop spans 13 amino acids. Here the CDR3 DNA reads TGTGCCAGCTCCGTTTTCGGCAATCAGCCCCAGCATTTT. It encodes CASSVFGNQPQHF. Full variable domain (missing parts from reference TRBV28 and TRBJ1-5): DVKVTQSSRYLVKRTGEKVFLECVQDMDHENMFWYRQDPGLGLRLIYFSYDVKMKEKGDIPEGYSVSREKKERFSLILESASTNQTSMYLCASSVFGNQPQHFGDGTRLSIL.

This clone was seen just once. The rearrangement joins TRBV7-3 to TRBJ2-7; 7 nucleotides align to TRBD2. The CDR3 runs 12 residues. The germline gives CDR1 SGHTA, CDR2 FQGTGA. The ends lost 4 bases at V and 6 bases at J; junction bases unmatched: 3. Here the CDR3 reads CASSSPGGEQYF. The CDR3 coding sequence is TGTGCCAGCAGCTCTCCGGGGGGCGAGCAGTACTTC.

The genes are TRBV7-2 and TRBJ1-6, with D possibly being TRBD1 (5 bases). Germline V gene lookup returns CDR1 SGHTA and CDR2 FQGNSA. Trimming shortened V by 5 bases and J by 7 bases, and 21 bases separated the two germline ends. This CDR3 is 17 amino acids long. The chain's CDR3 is CASSPQADRDPNSPLHF. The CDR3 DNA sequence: TGTGCCAGCAGCCCACAAGCCGACAGAGACCCAAATTCACCCCTCCACTTT.

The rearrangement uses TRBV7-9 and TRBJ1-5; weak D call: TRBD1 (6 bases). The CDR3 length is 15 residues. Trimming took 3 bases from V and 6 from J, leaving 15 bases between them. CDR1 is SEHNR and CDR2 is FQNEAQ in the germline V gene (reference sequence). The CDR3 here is CASSLSGGRRQPQHF. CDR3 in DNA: TGTGCCAGCAGCTTGAGTGGGGGCAGACGTCAGCCCCAGCATTTT.

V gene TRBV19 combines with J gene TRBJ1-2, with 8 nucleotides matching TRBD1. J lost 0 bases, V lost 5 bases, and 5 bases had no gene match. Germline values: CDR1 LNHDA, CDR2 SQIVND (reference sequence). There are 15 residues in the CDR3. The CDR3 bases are TGTGCCAGTAGTGTCGGACAGGGAACTAACTATGGCTACACCTTC. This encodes CASSVGQGTNYGYTF.

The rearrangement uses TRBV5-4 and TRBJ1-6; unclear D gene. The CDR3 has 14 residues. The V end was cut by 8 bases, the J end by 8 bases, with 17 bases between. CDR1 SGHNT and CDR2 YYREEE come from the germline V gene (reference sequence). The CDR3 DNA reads TGTGCCAGTAGGCGGGAGCTGGAGGATTCACCCCTCCACTTT. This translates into CASRRELEDSPLHF. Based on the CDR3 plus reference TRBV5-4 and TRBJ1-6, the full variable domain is ETGVTQSPTHLIKTRGQQVTLRCSSQSGHNTVSWYQQALGQGPQFIFQYYREEENGRGNFPPRFSGLQFPNYSSELNVNALELDDSALYLCASRRELEDSPLHFGNGTRLTVT.

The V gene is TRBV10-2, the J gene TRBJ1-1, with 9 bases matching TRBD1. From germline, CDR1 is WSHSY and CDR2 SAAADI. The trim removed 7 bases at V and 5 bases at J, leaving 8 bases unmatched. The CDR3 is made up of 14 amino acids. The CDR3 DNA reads TGCGCCAGCACCCCACAGGGGGCAGGTACTGAAGCTTTCTTT. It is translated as CASTPQGAGTEAFF.

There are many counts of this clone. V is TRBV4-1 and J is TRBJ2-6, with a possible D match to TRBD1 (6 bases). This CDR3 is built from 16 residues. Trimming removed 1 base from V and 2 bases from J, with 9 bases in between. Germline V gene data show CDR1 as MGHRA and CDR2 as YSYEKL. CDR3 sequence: CASSQGQGTGANVLTF. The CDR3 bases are TGCGCCAGCAGCCAAGGGCAGGGGACTGGGGCCAACGTCCTGACTTTC.

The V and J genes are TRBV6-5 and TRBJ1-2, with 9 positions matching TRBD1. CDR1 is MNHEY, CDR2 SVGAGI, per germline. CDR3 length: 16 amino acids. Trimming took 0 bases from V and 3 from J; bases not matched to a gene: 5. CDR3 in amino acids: CASSYSRGQGYYGYTF. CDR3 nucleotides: TGTGCCAGCAGTTACTCGAGGGGACAGGGCTACTATGGCTACACCTTC.

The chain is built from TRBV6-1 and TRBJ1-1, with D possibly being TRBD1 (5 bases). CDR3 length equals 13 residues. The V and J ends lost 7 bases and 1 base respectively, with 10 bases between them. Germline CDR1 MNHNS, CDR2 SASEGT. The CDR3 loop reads CASTQTENTEAFF. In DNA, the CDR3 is TGTGCCAGCACCCAGACAGAGAACACTGAAGCTTTCTTT.

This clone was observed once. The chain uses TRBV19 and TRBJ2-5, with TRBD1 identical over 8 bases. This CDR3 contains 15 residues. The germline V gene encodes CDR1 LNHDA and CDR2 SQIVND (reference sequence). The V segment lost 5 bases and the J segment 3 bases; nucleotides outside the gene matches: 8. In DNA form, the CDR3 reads TGTGCCAGTAGTCTAGTCCTACAGGGGGAAGAGACCCAGTACTTC. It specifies CASSLVLQGEETQYF.

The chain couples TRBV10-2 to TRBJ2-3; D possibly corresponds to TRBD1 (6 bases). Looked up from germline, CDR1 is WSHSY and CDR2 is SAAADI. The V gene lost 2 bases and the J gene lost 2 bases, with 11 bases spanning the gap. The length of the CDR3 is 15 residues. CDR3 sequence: CASSEPRDNTDTQYF. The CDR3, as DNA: TGCGCCAGCAGTGAGCCTCGGGACAACACAGATACGCAGTATTTT.